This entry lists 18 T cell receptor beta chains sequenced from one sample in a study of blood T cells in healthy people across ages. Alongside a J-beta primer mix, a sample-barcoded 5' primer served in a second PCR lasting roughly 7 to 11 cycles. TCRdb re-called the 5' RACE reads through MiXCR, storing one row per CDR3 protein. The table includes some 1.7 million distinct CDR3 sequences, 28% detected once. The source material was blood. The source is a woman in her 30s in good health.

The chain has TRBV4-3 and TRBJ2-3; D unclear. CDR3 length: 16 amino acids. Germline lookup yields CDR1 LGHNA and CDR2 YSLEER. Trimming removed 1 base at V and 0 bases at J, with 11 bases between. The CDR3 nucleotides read TGCGCCAGCAGCCAAGTGATAGTGATTAGCACAGATACGCAGTATTTT. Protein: CASSQVIVISTDTQYF.

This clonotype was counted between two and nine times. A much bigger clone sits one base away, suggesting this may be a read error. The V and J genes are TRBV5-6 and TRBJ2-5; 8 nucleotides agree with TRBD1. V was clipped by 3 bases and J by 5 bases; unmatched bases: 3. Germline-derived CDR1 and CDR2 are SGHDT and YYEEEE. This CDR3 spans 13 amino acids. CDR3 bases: TGTGCCAGCAGCTCGACAGGGGACGAGACCCAGTACTTC. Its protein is CASSSTGDETQYF.

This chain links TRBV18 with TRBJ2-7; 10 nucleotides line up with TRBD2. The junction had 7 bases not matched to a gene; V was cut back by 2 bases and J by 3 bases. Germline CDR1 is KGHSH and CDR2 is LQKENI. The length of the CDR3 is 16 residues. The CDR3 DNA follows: TGTGCCAGCTCACCAGGATTTAGCGGGGGGCTCTACGAGCAGTACTTC. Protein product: CASSPGFSGGLYEQYF.

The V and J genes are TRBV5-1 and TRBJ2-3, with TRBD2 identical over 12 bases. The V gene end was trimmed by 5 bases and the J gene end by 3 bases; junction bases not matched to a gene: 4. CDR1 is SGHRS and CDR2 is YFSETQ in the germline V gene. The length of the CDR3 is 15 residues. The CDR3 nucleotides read TGCGCCAGCAGGACTAGCGGGGGTGGAACAGATACGCAGTATTTT. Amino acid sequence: CASRTSGGGTDTQYF.

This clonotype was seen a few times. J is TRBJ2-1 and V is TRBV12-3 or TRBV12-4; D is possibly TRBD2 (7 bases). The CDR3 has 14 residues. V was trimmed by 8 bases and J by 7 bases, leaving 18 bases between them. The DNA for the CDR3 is TGTGCCAGCCGGACCCGAGGGGGGGGGAATGAGCAGTTCTTC. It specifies CASRTRGGGNEQFF.

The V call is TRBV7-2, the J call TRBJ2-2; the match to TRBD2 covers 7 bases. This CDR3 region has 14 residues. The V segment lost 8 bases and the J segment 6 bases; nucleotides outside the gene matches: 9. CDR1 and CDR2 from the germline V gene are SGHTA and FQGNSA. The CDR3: CASWGGSGAGELFF. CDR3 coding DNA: TGTGCCAGCTGGGGGGGGAGCGGCGCCGGGGAGCTGTTTTTT. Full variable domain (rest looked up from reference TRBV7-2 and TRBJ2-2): GAGVSQSPSNKVTEKGKDVELRCDPISGHTALYWYRQSLGQGLEFLIYFQGNSAPDKSGLPSDRFSAERTGGSVSTLTIQRTQQEDSAVYLCASWGGSGAGELFFGEGSRLTVL.

In nucleotides, the CDR3 is TGTGCCATCAGTGATGTGCGGGAGGAATCAGATACGCAGTATTTT. It yields the protein CAISDVREESDTQYF. The chain links TRBV10-3 to TRBJ2-3; 8 nucleotides line up with TRBD2. Per the germline V gene, CDR1 is ENHRY and CDR2 is SYGVKD. This CDR3 has 15 amino acids. J gave up 4 bases and V 3 bases, and 6 bases lay outside the gene matches.

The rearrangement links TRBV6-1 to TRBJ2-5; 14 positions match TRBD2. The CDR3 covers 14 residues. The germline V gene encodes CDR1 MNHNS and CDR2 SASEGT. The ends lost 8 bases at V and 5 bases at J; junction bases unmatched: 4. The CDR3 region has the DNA TGTGCCAGCCGACTAGCGGGGGGGCCCGAGACCCAGTACTTC. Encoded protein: CASRLAGGPETQYF.

In DNA, the CDR3 is TGTGCCAGCAGTGAGGTGCCGGCGTCGACCCGGCAGTTCTTC. This encodes CASSEVPASTRQFF. This sequence joins TRBV6-1 and TRBJ2-1; D not resolved. The CDR3 has 14 amino acids. Germline lookup yields CDR1 MNHNS and CDR2 SASEGT. Trimming stripped 3 bases from V and 12 bases from J, with 18 bases between.

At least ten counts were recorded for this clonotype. The CDR3: CASSPSGAYEQYF. In DNA, the CDR3 is TGTGCCAGCAGCCCAAGCGGGGCCTACGAGCAGTACTTC. The V gene is TRBV7-3, the J gene TRBJ2-7; 7 bases are shared with TRBD2. V gave up 5 bases and J gave up 2 bases; unmatched junction bases: 3. Germline CDR1 and CDR2: SGHTA and FQGTGA. This CDR3 has 13 residues.

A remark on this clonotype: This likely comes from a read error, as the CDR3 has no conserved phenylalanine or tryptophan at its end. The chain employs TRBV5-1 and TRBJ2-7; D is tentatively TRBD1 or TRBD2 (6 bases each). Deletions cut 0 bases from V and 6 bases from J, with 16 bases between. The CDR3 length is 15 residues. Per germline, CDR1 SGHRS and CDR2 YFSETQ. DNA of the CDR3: TGCGCCAGCAGCTTGGAGGGACTCCCGACAGGCGAGCAGTACATC. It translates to CASSLEGLPTGEQYI.

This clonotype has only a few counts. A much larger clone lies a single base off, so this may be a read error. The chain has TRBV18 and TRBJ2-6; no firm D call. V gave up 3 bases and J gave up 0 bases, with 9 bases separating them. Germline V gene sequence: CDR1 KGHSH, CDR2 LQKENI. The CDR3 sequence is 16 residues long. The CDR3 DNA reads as TGTGCCAGCTCACCTGTCGGGCACTCTGGGGCCAACGTCCTGACTTTC. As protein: CASSPVGHSGANVLTF.

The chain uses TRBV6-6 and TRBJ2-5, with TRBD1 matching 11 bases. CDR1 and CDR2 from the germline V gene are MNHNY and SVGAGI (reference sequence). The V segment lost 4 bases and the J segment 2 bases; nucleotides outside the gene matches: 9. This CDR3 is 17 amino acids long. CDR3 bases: TGTGCCAGCAGTTCTACGGACAGGGGGCTAGGTCAAGAGACCCAGTACTTC. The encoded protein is CASSSTDRGLGQETQYF.

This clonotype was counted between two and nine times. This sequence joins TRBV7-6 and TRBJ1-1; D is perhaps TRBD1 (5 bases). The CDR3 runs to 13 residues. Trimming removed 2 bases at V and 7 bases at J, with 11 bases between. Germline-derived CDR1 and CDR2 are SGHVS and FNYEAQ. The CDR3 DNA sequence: TGTGCCAGCAGCTTATTCTCGGGGCTTGAAGCTTTCTTT. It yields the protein CASSLFSGLEAFF.

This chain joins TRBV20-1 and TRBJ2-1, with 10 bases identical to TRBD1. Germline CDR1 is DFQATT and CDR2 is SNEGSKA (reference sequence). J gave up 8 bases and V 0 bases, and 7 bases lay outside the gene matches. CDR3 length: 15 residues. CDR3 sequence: CSARDLRQGAYEQFF. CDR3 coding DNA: TGCAGTGCTAGAGATCTCCGACAGGGGGCTTATGAGCAGTTCTTC.

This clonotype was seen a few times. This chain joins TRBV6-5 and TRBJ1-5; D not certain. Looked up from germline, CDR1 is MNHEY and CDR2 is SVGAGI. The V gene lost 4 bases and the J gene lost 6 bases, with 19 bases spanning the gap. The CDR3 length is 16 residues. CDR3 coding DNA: TGTGCCAGCAGTTCTCGATTCATCCCGACGGGTCAGCCCCAGCATTTT. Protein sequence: CASSSRFIPTGQPQHF.

For the CDR3, the DNA is TGCGCCAGCAGCCCACGCGGGACACCACTCTCTGGAAACACCATATATTTT. Protein sequence: CASSPRGTPLSGNTIYF. The chain carries TRBV4-3 and TRBJ1-3; D possibly corresponds to TRBD1 (6 bases). V was trimmed by 4 bases and J by 0 bases, leaving 16 bases between them. This CDR3 is built from 17 residues. CDR1 is LGHNA and CDR2 is YSLEER in the germline V gene.

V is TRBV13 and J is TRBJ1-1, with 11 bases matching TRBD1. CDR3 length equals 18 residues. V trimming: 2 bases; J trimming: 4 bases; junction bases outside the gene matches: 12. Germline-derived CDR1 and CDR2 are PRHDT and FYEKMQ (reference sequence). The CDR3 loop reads CASSLSEGTGGFGTEAFF. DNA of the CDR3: TGTGCCAGCAGCTTATCTGAAGGGACAGGGGGATTCGGCACTGAAGCTTTCTTT.